This T cell receptor (beta chain) was identified during a study of identical twins. Findings and caveats of the study: Low generation probability was overrepresented in out-of-frame alpha sequences shared by twins. Among monozygotic twins, out-of-frame TCR alpha sharing exceeded what models predicted.

TCRdb called the 5' RACE reads again in MiXCR, with one record for every CDR3 protein. The table has roughly 540,000 distinct CDR3 sequences, roughly a fifth seen once. V was pared by 7 bases and J by 10 bases, with 8 bases of the junction left unmatched. The CDR3 is 14 amino acids. This clonotype was seen ten or more times. The antigen is unknown. This sample also appeared in a second study, on T cells expressing NK-cell markers. That publication notes: For six donors, the dominant NKG2C+ clonotypes made up about 1.0-7.0% of their CD8+ T cells.

The source material was CD4+ T cells sorted from blood. The TCR sequence derives from a woman under 30 in good health. This rearrangement joins TRBV12-3 or TRBV12-4 to TRBJ1-6; 9 bases line up with TRBD1. The CDR3 sequence is CASTSGQGISPLHF. The DNA of the CDR3 is TGTGCCAGCACCTCGGGACAGGGAATCTCACCCCTCCACTTT.